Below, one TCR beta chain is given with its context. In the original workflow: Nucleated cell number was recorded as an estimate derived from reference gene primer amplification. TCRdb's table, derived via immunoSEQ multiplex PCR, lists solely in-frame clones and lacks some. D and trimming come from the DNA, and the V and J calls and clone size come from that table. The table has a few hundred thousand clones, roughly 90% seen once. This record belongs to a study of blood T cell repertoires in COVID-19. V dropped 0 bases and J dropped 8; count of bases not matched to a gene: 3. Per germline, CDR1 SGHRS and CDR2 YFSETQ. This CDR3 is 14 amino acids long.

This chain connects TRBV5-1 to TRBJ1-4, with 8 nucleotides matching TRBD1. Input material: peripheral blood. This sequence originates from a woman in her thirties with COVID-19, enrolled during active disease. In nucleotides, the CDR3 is TGCGCCAGCAGCTTGGAGGGACAGGACGAAAAACTGTTTTTT. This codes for CASSLEGQDEKLFF.